This T cell receptor (beta chain) was sequenced in a study of regulatory and conventional T cells in RAG deficiency. Regarding the study as a whole: Omenn syndrome and CID/AS patients had about 100-fold fewer unique Treg TCR beta sequences, versus roughly 10-fold elsewhere. Shannon entropy fell and Simpson indices rose in RAG-deficient patients.

This clone was seen only a few times. Its target is not known. The method was immunoSEQ multiplex PCR; TCRdb's version includes in-frame clones alone and lacks a portion of them. Of under 35,000 clones in the sample, 76% are singletons; the top ten hold 3% to 4%. Genomic DNA came from blood conventional CD4+ T cells gated CD25-low CD127-high. This sample was shared with a second study, whose subject was regulatory T cells. In that study: The PCR used 52 TRBV and 13 TRBJ primers. In patients, unique TRB V-J pairs were restricted and V/J usage skewed, especially in Tregs.

Sequenced: CD4+ effector T cells sorted from blood. The TCR was taken from a human donor in good health.

This chain's CDR3 is CASSPTAGSLMNTEAFF. Written as DNA, the CDR3 is TGTGCCAGCTCACCAACGGCGGGGAGCTTGATGAACACTGAAGCTTTCTTT. The genes are TRBV18 and TRBJ1-1, with D unresolved. Between the trimmed V and J ends, which lost 2 bases and 0 bases, there was a span of 16 bases. The CDR3 has 17 residues. Germline V gives CDR1 KGHSH, CDR2 LQKENI.